The 27 T cell receptor beta chains listed next were all sequenced from one sample in a study of blood T cell repertoires in COVID-19. Generated by immunoSEQ multiplex PCR, the TCRdb table keeps only in-frame clones and is missing some. The sample carries roughly 100,000 clones, about 90% recorded once. The specimen was peripheral blood. These receptors were taken from a human donor in a cohort sampled during active COVID-19.

Worth noting for this clone: The junction and the germline gene differ at one end; a read error may be behind it. The V gene is TRBV28, the J gene TRBJ2-1; D is perhaps TRBD2 (7 bases). The CDR3 contains 15 residues. Germline CDR1 and CDR2: MDHEN and SYDVKM. The CDR3 DNA reads TGTGCCAGCACCTCGGGCGGGGGCTCCAACAATGAGCAGTTCTTC. Amino acids: CASTSGGGSNNEQFF.

This chain connects TRBV4-2 to TRBJ2-1, with a tentative D call TRBD2 (5 bases). V was pared by 0 bases and J by 9 bases, with 21 bases between. Germline V gene sequence: CDR1 LGHNA, CDR2 YNFKEQ. The CDR3 runs 17 residues. The CDR3: CASSQDLSSGGRPEQFF. CDR3 coding DNA: TGTGCCAGCAGCCAAGATTTGTCGAGCGGAGGAAGACCTGAGCAGTTCTTC.

The J gene is TRBJ2-7, the V gene TRBV4-1; a weak D match, TRBD1 (6 bases). Germline V gene sequence: CDR1 MGHRA, CDR2 YSYEKL. Deletions cut 3 bases from V and 5 bases from J, with 14 bases between. This CDR3 has 14 residues. The CDR3 DNA is TGCGCCAGCAGCCAGGGCCCAGGGGCGGACGAGCAGTACTTC. It yields the protein CASSQGPGADEQYF.

V usage is TRBV28 and J usage is TRBJ2-3; TRBD2 matches 15 bases. Germline lookup yields CDR1 MDHEN and CDR2 SYDVKM. CDR3 length equals 15 residues. V shed 5 bases and J 7 bases; nucleotides not matched to a gene: 4. In DNA, the CDR3 is TGTGCCAGCAGTCCGGGACTAGCGGGGGGTAATACGCAGTATTTT. Amino acids: CASSPGLAGGNTQYF.

The gene calls are TRBV6-2 or TRBV6-3 and TRBJ2-7, with TRBD2 as a possible D gene (6 bases). Trimming took off 6 bases at V and 2 bases at J, with 17 bases between the two ends. The CDR3 sequence is 15 residues long. Germline lookup yields CDR1 MNHEY and CDR2 SVGEGT. The CDR3 DNA reads TGTGCCAGCAGACCTGGAGGGACTGCCGCCTACGAGCAGTACTTC. Its protein is CASRPGGTAAYEQYF.

J is TRBJ1-2 and V is TRBV28, with 8 bases lining up with TRBD1. This CDR3 comprises 14 residues. Trimming took 3 bases from V and 6 from J; bases not matched to a gene: 6. Per the germline V gene, CDR1 is MDHEN and CDR2 is SYDVKM. The CDR3, as DNA: TGTGCCAGCAGTTTCTCCGGACAGGGTCATGGCTACACCTTC. Encoded protein: CASSFSGQGHGYTF.

The DNA of the CDR3 is TGTGCCAGCAGCGAAGGGACAGGTCTTGGCTACACCTTC. Encoded protein: CASSEGTGLGYTF. The chain is built from TRBV7-8 and TRBJ1-2, with 8 bases lining up with TRBD1. The length of the CDR3 is 13 residues. Germline loops: CDR1 SGHVS, CDR2 FQNEAQ. Losses at the gene ends were 5 bases for V and 7 bases for J; bases not matched to a gene: 6.

The chain has TRBV7-3 and TRBJ1-2; no definite D call. The germline V and J ends were trimmed by 1 base and 4 bases, with 7 bases remaining between them. CDR1 and CDR2 (germline): SGHTA, FQGTGA. This CDR3 has 13 amino acids. The CDR3 coding sequence is TGTGCCAGCAGCTTAAGACACCGCTATGGCTACACCTTC. It specifies CASSLRHRYGYTF.

J is TRBJ1-6 and V is TRBV5-1, with D possibly matching TRBD1 (5 bases). The CDR3 is 16 amino acids. V was shortened by 4 bases and J by 5 bases, with 16 bases between the two germline ends. Per germline, CDR1 SGHRS and CDR2 YFSETQ. The CDR3 is CASSPLQGRDNSPLHF. The CDR3 nucleotides read TGCGCCAGCAGCCCCCTCCAGGGCAGGGATAATTCACCCCTCCACTTT.

The chain joins TRBV28 to TRBJ2-2, with 7 bases that match TRBD1. CDR1 MDHEN and CDR2 SYDVKM come from the germline V gene. V was pared by 8 bases and J by 1 base, with 1 base of the junction left unmatched. The CDR3 loop spans 13 amino acids. The CDR3 region has the DNA TGTGCCAGCGGGGACAGGAACACCGGGGAGCTGTTTTTT. It specifies CASGDRNTGELFF.

J is TRBJ1-1 and V is TRBV27, with a weak D call TRBD1 (6 bases). Germline CDR1 MNHEY, CDR2 SMNVEV (reference sequence). Trimming shortened V by 3 bases and J by 9 bases, and 20 bases separated the two germline ends. This CDR3 has 15 residues. Here the CDR3 DNA reads TGTGCCAGCAGTTTTATCGGGGGGGCTCAAAATAAAGCTTTCTTT. Its translation: CASSFIGGAQNKAFF.

The chain carries TRBV5-1 and TRBJ1-1; 8 bases are shared with TRBD1. V lost 2 bases, J lost 0 bases, and 3 bases stayed unmatched. Germline-derived CDR1 and CDR2 are SGHRS and YFSETQ. The CDR3 length is 15 residues. The CDR3 loop reads CASSFQQGVNTEAFF. CDR3 DNA sequence: TGCGCCAGCAGCTTTCAACAGGGGGTGAACACTGAAGCTTTCTTT.

This chain links TRBV11-2 with TRBJ2-7, with TRBD1 identical over 10 bases. The junction had 6 bases not matched to a gene; V was cut back by 5 bases and J by 2 bases. CDR3 length equals 15 residues. CDR1 SGHAT and CDR2 FQNNGV come from the germline V gene. The CDR3 region has the DNA TGTGCCAGCAGCCCGGGGACAGGGGTTACCTACGAGCAGTACTTC. Protein product: CASSPGTGVTYEQYF.

This clone was recorded a few times. The chain joins TRBV29-1 to TRBJ1-3; 7 bases line up with TRBD1. This CDR3 contains 12 residues. The ends lost 4 bases at V and 4 bases at J; junction bases unmatched: 1. Germline CDR1 is SQVTM and CDR2 is ANQGSEA. The CDR3: CSVGQGGNTIYF. The CDR3 DNA follows: TGCAGCGTTGGACAGGGAGGAAACACCATATATTTT.

V is TRBV28 and J is TRBJ2-3; perhaps TRBD2 as D (6 bases). V was trimmed by 5 bases and J by 8 bases, leaving 20 bases between them. CDR3 length equals 15 residues. Germline CDR1 MDHEN, CDR2 SYDVKM. CDR3 sequence reads: CASSVLALRVGTQYF. The CDR3 nucleotides read TGTGCCAGCAGTGTTCTAGCGCTTCGAGTGGGTACGCAGTATTTT.

A few counts support this clone. The chain couples TRBV3-1 (or the pseudogene TRBV3-2) to TRBJ1-1; D not certain. Trimming took off 1 base at V and 4 bases at J, with 10 bases between the two ends. This CDR3 comprises 14 residues. Per the germline V gene, CDR1 is LGHDT and CDR2 is YNNKEL (reference sequence). The DNA of the CDR3 is TGTGCCAGCAGCCAAGTGAGTGGTTCCACTGAAGCTTTCTTT. Encoded protein: CASSQVSGSTEAFF.

The chain recombines TRBV11-1 with TRBJ2-5; D may be TRBD2 (6 bases). CDR1 is SGHAT and CDR2 is FQDESV in the germline V gene (reference sequence). V lost 5 bases and J 5 bases, leaving 12 bases between the germline ends. The CDR3 spans 13 residues. CDR3 amino acids: CASSPGRGETQYF. CDR3 bases: TGTGCCAGCAGCCCAGGACGGGGGGAGACCCAGTACTTC.

The CDR3 bases are TGTGCCAGCAGCCACCTAGCGGGAGGCACAGATACGCAGTATTTT. Its translation is CASSHLAGGTDTQYF. The genes are TRBV7-2 and TRBJ2-3; 10 bases align to TRBD2. CDR3 length: 15 amino acids. CDR1 is SGHTA, CDR2 FQGNSA, per germline. With V trimmed by 5 bases and J by 1 base, 3 bases remained unmatched.

The chain is built from TRBV4-1 and TRBJ2-2; D is unresolved. The V end lost 5 bases, the J end lost 3 bases, and 10 bases lay between the germline ends. The CDR3 contains 14 residues. CDR1 is MGHRA and CDR2 is YSYEKL in the germline V gene. The CDR3 here is CASSFRSDTGELFF. DNA of the CDR3: TGCGCCAGCAGCTTTCGGTCGGACACCGGGGAGCTGTTTTTT.

V usage is TRBV7-9 and J usage is TRBJ2-6; the match to TRBD2 covers 9 bases. Trimming cost V 8 bases and J 0 bases; bases outside gene matches: 14. CDR1 is SEHNR and CDR2 is FQNEAQ in the germline V gene (reference sequence). CDR3 length equals 19 residues. CDR3 in amino acids: CASAAGLAGRSSGANVLTF. In DNA form, the CDR3 reads TGTGCCAGCGCGGCCGGGCTAGCGGGGAGGAGCTCTGGGGCCAACGTCCTGACTTTC.

The V gene is TRBV6-6, the J gene TRBJ1-5; D perhaps matches TRBD1 (6 bases). The germline V gene has CDR1 MNHNY and CDR2 SVGAGI (reference sequence). V gave up 6 bases and J gave up 1 base, with 13 bases separating them. This CDR3 contains 15 residues. Written as DNA, the CDR3 is TGTGCCAGCAGAGAACAGGGTTCGAGCAATCAGCCCCAGCATTTT. As protein: CASREQGSSNQPQHF.

This clone was seen just once. This chain uses TRBV23-1 with TRBJ2-7; 8 bases align to TRBD2. TRBV23-1 is marked as an open reading frame, function uncertain. CDR3 length: 18 amino acids. Unmatched junction bases numbered 16, after V lost 4 bases and J lost 2 bases. This chain's CDR3 is CASSPQVLAELSPYEQYF. In nucleotides, the CDR3 is TGCGCCAGCAGTCCCCAGGTACTAGCGGAGCTCAGCCCCTACGAGCAGTACTTC.

The chain carries TRBV5-5 and TRBJ1-5; a possible D gene is TRBD1 (6 bases). Germline CDR1 and CDR2: SGHKS and YYEKEE (reference sequence). Between the trimmed V and J ends, which lost 0 bases and 1 base, there was a span of 14 bases. The CDR3 loop spans 17 amino acids. The CDR3 reads CASSLEYFGTSNQPQHF. CDR3 sequence (DNA): TGTGCCAGCAGCTTGGAGTATTTTGGGACAAGCAATCAGCCCCAGCATTTT.

This sequence joins TRBV7-3 and TRBJ2-2; 9 nucleotides match TRBD1. The CDR3 has 17 amino acids. Looked up from germline, CDR1 is SGHTA and CDR2 is FQGTGA. Trimming cost V 5 bases and J 3 bases; bases outside gene matches: 10. The DNA for the CDR3 is TGTGCCAGCAGCCCACACCGGGACAGGGTTGACACCGGGGAGCTGTTTTTT. Translated, it gives CASSPHRDRVDTGELFF.

The genes are TRBV4-2 and TRBJ2-1; TRBD1 matches at 11 bases. The length of the CDR3 is 15 residues. With 4 bases clipped from V and 7 bases from J, the junction kept 6 bases outside the gene matches. In germline, CDR1 is LGHNA, CDR2 YNFKEQ. The CDR3 DNA reads TGTGCCAGCAGCCGAGGACAGGGGGCAGTGAATGAGCAGTTCTTC. It translates to CASSRGQGAVNEQFF.

V usage is TRBV19 and J usage is TRBJ2-1, with a tentative D call TRBD2 (6 bases). V lost 4 bases and J lost 8, with 15 bases in between. The CDR3 runs to 14 residues. Germline CDR1 LNHDA, CDR2 SQIVND (reference sequence). The CDR3 DNA reads TGTGCCAGTAGTAGAGCGGGCTCTAGAGATGAGCAGTTCTTC. This translates into CASSRAGSRDEQFF.

This chain connects TRBV4-1 to TRBJ2-1; unclear D gene. This CDR3 has 17 residues. Trimming cost V 2 bases and J 0 bases, with 14 bases left between them. Germline V gene sequence: CDR1 MGHRA, CDR2 YSYEKL. This CDR3 reads CASSQPRLVRSYNEQFF. In DNA, the CDR3 is TGCGCCAGCAGCCAACCGAGGCTCGTTCGCTCCTACAATGAGCAGTTCTTC.